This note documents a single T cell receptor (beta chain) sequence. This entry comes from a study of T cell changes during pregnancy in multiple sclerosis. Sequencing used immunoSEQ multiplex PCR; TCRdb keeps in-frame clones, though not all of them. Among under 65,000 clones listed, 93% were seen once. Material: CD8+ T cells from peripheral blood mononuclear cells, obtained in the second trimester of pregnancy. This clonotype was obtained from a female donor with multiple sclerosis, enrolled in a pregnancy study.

The chain's CDR3 is CASSQDESGRENEQFF. The CDR3 DNA sequence: TGCGCCAGCAGCCAAGATGAGAGCGGGAGGGAGAATGAGCAGTTCTTC. This chain connects TRBV4-1 to TRBJ2-1; the match to TRBD2 covers 10 bases. The trim removed 0 bases at V and 7 bases at J, leaving 6 bases unmatched. The length of the CDR3 is 16 residues. Per germline, CDR1 MGHRA and CDR2 YSYEKL.